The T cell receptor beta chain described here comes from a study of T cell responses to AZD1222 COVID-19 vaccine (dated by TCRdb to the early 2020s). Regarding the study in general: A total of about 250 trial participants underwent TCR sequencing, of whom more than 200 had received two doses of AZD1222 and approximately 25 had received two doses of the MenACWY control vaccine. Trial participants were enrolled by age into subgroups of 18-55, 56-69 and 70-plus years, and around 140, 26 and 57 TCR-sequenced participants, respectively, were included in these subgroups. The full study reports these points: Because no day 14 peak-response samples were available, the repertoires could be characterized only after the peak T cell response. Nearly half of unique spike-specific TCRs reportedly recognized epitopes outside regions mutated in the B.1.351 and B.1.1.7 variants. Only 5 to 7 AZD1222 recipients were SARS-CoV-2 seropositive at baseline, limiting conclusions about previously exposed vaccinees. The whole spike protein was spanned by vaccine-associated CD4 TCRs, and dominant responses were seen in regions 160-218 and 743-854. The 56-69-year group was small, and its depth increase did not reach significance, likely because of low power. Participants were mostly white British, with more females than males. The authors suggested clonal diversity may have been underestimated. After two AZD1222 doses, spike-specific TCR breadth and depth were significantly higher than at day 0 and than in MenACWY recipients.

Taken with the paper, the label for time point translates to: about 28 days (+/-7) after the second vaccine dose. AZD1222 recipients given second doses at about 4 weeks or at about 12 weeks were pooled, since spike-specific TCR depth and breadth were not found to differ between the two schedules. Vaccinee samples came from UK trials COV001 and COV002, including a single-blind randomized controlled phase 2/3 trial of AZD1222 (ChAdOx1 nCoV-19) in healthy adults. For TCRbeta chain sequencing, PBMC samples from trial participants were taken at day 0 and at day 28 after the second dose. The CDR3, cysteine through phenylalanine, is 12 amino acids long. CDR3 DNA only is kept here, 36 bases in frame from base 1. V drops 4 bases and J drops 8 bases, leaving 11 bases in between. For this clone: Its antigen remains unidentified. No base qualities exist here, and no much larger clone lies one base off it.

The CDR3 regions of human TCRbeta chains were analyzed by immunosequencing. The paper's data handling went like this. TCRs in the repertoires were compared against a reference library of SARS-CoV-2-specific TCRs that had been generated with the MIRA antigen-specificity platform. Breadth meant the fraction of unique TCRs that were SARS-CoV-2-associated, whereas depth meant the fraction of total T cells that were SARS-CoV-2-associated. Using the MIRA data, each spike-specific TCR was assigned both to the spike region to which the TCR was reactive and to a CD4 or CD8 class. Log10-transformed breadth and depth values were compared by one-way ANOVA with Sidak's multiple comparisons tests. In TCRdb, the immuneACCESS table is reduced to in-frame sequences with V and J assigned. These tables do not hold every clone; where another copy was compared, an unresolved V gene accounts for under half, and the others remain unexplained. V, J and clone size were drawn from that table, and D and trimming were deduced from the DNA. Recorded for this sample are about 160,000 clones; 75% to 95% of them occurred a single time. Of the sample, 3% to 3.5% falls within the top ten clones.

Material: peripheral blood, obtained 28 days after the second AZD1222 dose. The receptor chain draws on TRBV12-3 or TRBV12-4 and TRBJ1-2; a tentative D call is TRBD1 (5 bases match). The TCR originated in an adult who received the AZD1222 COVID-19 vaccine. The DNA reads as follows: TGTGCCAGCAGTTCCACAGGAGAAGGCTACACCTTC. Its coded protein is CASSSTGEGYTF.